This T cell receptor beta chain was sequenced during a study of shared clonotypes between healthy human individuals. Whole-study results and caveats: Across a few donors, naive CD4 shared roughly 5%, naive CD8 under 4%, memory CD4 roughly 2.4%, memory CD8 0.4%.

The V end lost 4 bases, the J end lost 0 bases, and 22 bases lay between the germline ends. CDR3 length: 19 amino acids. As for this clone: Its antigen is unidentified.

Execution of the assay was at deep level. Each sorted subset replicate got 200 ng genomic DNA, 30,000 or so genomes. The assay was immunoSEQ multiplex PCR, and TCRdb's table has in-frame clones only and misses some. The sample contains under 200,000 clones, about 93% of which appear only once. The J gene is TRBJ1-5, the V gene TRBV23-1; a possible D gene is TRBD1 (5 bases). TRBV23-1 is an open reading frame, and its role is uncertain. The sample comprised naive CD4+ T cells sorted from blood. The subset was: CD45RA+ positively selected. The source is a woman aged 25 to 45 in good health. CDR3 DNA sequence: TGCGCCAGCAGTCCCCCGGGGCTGGTTGTAGGTCATAGCAATCAGCCCCAGCATTTT. This translates into CASSPPGLVVGHSNQPQHF.